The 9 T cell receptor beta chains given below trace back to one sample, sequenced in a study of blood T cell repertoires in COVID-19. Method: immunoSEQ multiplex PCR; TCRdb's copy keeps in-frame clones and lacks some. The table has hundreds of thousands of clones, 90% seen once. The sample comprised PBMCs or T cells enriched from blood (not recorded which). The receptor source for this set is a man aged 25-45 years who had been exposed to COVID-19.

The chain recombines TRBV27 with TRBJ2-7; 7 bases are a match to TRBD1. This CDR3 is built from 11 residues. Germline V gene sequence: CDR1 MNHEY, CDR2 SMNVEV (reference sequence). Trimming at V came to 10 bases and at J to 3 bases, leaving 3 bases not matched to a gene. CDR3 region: CATRDSYEQYF. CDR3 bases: TGTGCCACCCGGGACAGCTACGAGCAGTACTTC.

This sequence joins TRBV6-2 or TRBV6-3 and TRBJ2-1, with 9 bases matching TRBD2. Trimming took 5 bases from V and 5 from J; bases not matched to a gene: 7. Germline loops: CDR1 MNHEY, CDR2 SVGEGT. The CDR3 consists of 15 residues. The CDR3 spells CASSSISGGNNEQFF. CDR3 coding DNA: TGTGCCAGCAGTAGTATTAGCGGGGGTAACAATGAGCAGTTCTTC.

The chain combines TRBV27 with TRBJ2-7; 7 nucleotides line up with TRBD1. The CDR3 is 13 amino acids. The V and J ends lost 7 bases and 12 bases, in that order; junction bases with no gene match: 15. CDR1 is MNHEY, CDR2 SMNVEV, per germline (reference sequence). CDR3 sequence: CASKFGASTGLYF. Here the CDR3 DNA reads TGTGCCAGCAAATTTGGTGCGTCGACAGGGCTGTACTTC.

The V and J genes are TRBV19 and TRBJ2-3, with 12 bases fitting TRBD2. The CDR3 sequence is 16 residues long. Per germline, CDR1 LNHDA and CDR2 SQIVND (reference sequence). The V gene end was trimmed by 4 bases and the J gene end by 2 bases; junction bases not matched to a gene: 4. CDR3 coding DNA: TGTGCCAGTAGTAGGACTAGCGGGACCTTCACAGATACGCAGTATTTT. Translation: CASSRTSGTFTDTQYF.

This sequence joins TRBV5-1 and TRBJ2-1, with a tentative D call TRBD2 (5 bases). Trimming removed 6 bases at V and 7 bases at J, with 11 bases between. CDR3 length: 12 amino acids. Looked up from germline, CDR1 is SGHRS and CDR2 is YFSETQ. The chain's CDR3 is CASTSTGNEQFF. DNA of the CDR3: TGCGCCAGCACCTCAACGGGGAATGAGCAGTTCTTC.

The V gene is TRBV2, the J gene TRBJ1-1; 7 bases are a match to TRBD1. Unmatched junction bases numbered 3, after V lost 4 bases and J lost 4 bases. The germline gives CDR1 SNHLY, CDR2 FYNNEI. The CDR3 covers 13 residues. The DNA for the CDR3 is TGTGCCAGCAGTGCGGGACAGTCCACTGAAGCTTTCTTT. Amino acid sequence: CASSAGQSTEAFF.

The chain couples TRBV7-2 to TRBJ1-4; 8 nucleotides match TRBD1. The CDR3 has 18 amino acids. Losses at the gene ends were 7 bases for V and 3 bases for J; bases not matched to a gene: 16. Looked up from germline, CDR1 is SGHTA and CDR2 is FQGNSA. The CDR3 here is CASTREWDRPGANEKLFF. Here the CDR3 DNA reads TGTGCCAGCACCAGAGAGTGGGACAGGCCTGGTGCTAATGAAAAACTGTTTTTT.

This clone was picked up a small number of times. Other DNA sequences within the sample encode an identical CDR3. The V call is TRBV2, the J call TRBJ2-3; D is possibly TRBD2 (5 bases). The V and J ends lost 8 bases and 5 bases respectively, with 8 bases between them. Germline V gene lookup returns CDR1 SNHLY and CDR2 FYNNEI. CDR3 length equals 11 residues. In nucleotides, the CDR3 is TGTGCCAGCGTCAGCGGAGATACGCAGTATTTT. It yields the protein CASVSGDTQYF.

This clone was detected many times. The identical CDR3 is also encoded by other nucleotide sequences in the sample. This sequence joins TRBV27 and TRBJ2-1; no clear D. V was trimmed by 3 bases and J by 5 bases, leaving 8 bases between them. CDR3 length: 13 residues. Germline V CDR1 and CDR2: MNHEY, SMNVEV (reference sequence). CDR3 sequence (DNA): TGTGCCAGCAGTTTGGGCCGGCACAATGAGCAGTTCTTC. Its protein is CASSLGRHNEQFF.